The next 4 T cell receptor beta chains were all read from a single sample in a study of identifying expanded T cells in peripheral blood. The table came from immunoSEQ multiplex PCR; TCRdb's copy has only in-frame clones and leaves some out. The table has roughly 120,000 clones, roughly 90% seen once. The sequenced sample consisted of blood. The receptors shown here come from a person aged 18 to 70 in good health.

The chain links TRBV28 to TRBJ1-2; D ambiguous. CDR1 is MDHEN and CDR2 is SYDVKM in the germline V gene. The CDR3 consists of 13 residues. Trimming removed 2 bases from V and 4 bases from J, with 8 bases in between. The CDR3 bases are TGTGCCAGCAGTTTAGGTACAAGCTATGGCTACACCTTC. Translating gives CASSLGTSYGYTF.

The chain employs TRBV30 and TRBJ2-7; TRBD2 might be the D (5 bases). This CDR3 is built from 11 residues. Germline CDR1 is GTSNPN and CDR2 is SVGIG (reference sequence). V lost 3 bases and J 7 bases, leaving 10 bases between the germline ends. CDR3 nucleotides: TGTGCCTGGAGGAGGACTTGGGAGCAGTACTTC. It translates to CAWRRTWEQYF.

The gene calls are TRBV4-2 and TRBJ1-2; no firm D call. The CDR3 totals 17 residues. V shed 0 bases and J shed 4 bases, with 18 bases lying between them. Germline loops: CDR1 LGHNA, CDR2 YNFKEQ. CDR3 residues: CASSQDSAFSPRYGYTF. The DNA for the CDR3 is TGTGCCAGCAGCCAAGATTCGGCTTTCAGCCCGCGCTATGGCTACACCTTC.

CDR3 in DNA: TGTGCCGTGCGGGTGGACAGGGGCTACAATGAGCAGTTCTTC. As protein: CAVRVDRGYNEQFF. The J gene is TRBJ2-1, the V gene TRBV19, with 9 bases lining up with TRBD1. This CDR3 contains 14 residues. Germline V gene sequence: CDR1 LNHDA, CDR2 SQIVND (reference sequence). V was pared by 11 bases and J by 3 bases, with 8 bases of the junction left unmatched.